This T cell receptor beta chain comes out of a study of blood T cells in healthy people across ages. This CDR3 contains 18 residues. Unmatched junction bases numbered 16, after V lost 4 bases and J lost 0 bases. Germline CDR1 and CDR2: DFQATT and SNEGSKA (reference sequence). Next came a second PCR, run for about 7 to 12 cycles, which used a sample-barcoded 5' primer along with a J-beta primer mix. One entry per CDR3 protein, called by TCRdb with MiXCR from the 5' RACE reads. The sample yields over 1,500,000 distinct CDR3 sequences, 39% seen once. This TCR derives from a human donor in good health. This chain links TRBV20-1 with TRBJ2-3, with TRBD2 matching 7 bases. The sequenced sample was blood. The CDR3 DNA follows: TGCAGTGCTATGGGGGTGTACGGGAGCGGGGATAGCACAGATACGCAGTATTTT. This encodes CSAMGVYGSGDSTDTQYF.